The rows below give T cell receptor beta chains drawn from one sample of a study of CD8+ T cells in alopecia areata. The assay was immunoSEQ multiplex PCR, and TCRdb's table has in-frame clones only and misses some. The data hold around 97,000 clones, with under 90% observed a single time. The sequencing used CD8+ T cells sorted from blood, collected between weeks 30 and 35, from a patient treated with tofacitinib. Receptors were obtained from a human donor with alopecia areata. Each CDR3 is given with its conserved first and last residue. The order of the fields is clone size, V gene, J gene, D gene, CDR3 length, CDR3 protein, CDR3 DNA. The D gene is left open where the match is weak. Some rows mark clone size as missing; the rest say once, few, many or name a class of expanded clone.

abundance: NA
v_gene: TRBV7-9
j_gene: TRBJ2-7
d_gene: NA
len: 13
CDR3aa: CASTRTDSYEQYF
CDR3nt: TGTGCCAGCACTCGGACGGACTCCTACGAGCAGTACTTC

abundance: NA
v_gene: TRBV7-9
j_gene: TRBJ2-7
d_gene: TRBD2
len: 15
CDR3aa: CASSPPAGGSYEQYF
CDR3nt: TGTGCCAGCAGCCCACCTGCGGGGGGTAGCTACGAGCAGTACTTC

abundance: NA
v_gene: TRBV7-9
j_gene: TRBJ2-1
d_gene: TRBD2
len: 13
CDR3aa: CASSLSSGNEQFF
CDR3nt: TGTGCCAGCAGCTTATCTAGCGGGAACGAGCAGTTCTTC

abundance: NA
v_gene: TRBV30
j_gene: TRBJ2-1
d_gene: NA
len: 15
CDR3aa: CAWSEGHSSYNEQFF
CDR3nt: TGTGCCTGGAGTGAGGGTCATAGCTCCTACAATGAGCAGTTCTTC

abundance: NA
v_gene: TRBV5-6
j_gene: TRBJ2-1
d_gene: TRBD2
len: 16
CDR3aa: CASSLWPAGKYNEQFF
CDR3nt: TGTGCCAGCAGCTTGTGGCCAGCGGGAAAATACAATGAGCAGTTCTTC

abundance: NA
v_gene: TRBV27
j_gene: TRBJ1-6
d_gene: NA
len: 14
CDR3aa: CASSYSSYNSPLHF
CDR3nt: TGTGCCAGCAGCTATAGCTCCTATAATTCACCCCTCCACTTT

abundance: few
v_gene: TRBV4-2
j_gene: TRBJ2-7
d_gene: TRBD1
len: 16
CDR3aa: CASSQEGGDRGYEQYF
CDR3nt: TGTGCCAGCAGCCAAGAAGGCGGGGACAGGGGGTACGAGCAGTACTTC

abundance: NA
v_gene: TRBV5-4
j_gene: TRBJ2-6
d_gene: TRBD1
len: 18
CDR3aa: CASSWDGTGEGEANVLTF
CDR3nt: TGTGCCAGCAGCTGGGACGGGACAGGGGAGGGAGAGGCCAACGTCCTGACTTTC

abundance: NA
v_gene: TRBV5-1
j_gene: TRBJ1-2
d_gene: NA
len: 15
CDR3aa: CASSLADSQIYGYTF
CDR3nt: TGCGCCAGCAGCTTGGCCGACAGCCAAATCTATGGCTACACCTTC

abundance: NA
v_gene: TRBV5-4
j_gene: TRBJ2-1
d_gene: NA
len: 12
CDR3aa: CASSPDYNEQFF
CDR3nt: TGTGCCAGCAGCCCAGACTACAATGAGCAGTTCTTC

abundance: NA
v_gene: TRBV5-1
j_gene: TRBJ2-7
d_gene: NA
len: 12
CDR3aa: CASSLPAYEQYF
CDR3nt: TGCGCCAGCAGCTTGCCCGCCTACGAGCAGTACTTC

abundance: NA
v_gene: TRBV6-5
j_gene: TRBJ1-1
d_gene: NA
len: 13
CDR3aa: CASSFDSNTEAFF
CDR3nt: TGTGCCAGCAGTTTCGACAGTAACACTGAAGCTTTCTTT

abundance: NA
v_gene: TRBV2
j_gene: TRBJ1-1
d_gene: TRBD1
len: 15
CDR3aa: CASLLMTGRSTEAFF
CDR3nt: TGTGCCAGCCTACTAATGACAGGGCGGTCCACTGAAGCTTTCTTT

abundance: NA
v_gene: TRBV27
j_gene: TRBJ1-1
d_gene: NA
len: 14
CDR3aa: CASSRTVMNTEAFF
CDR3nt: TGTGCCAGCAGTCGGACAGTTATGAACACTGAAGCTTTCTTT

abundance: once
v_gene: TRBV5-4
j_gene: TRBJ2-3
d_gene: NA
len: 14
CDR3aa: CATVEGGGTDTQYF
CDR3nt: TGTGCCACCGTAGAGGGCGGCGGCACAGATACGCAGTATTTT

abundance: NA
v_gene: TRBV7-9
j_gene: TRBJ2-7
d_gene: TRBD2
len: 12
CDR3aa: CAKVEGGNEQYF
CDR3nt: TGTGCCAAGGTGGAGGGAGGGAACGAGCAGTACTTC

abundance: once
v_gene: TRBV6-6
j_gene: TRBJ2-7
d_gene: NA
len: 15
CDR3aa: CASSLSPGTSDEQYF
CDR3nt: TGTGCCAGCAGCCTAAGTCCGGGAACTTCAGACGAGCAGTACTTC

abundance: NA
v_gene: TRBV7-2
j_gene: TRBJ1-1
d_gene: NA
len: 15
CDR3aa: CASSPSGKRRTEAFF
CDR3nt: TGTGCCAGCAGCCCTTCCGGGAAGAGGAGGACTGAAGCTTTCTTT

abundance: NA
v_gene: TRBV14
j_gene: TRBJ2-1
d_gene: NA
len: 14
CDR3aa: CASSQGGALGEQFF
CDR3nt: TGTGCCAGCAGCCAAGGCGGGGCCTTGGGTGAGCAGTTCTTC

abundance: NA
v_gene: TRBV4-2
j_gene: TRBJ2-3
d_gene: TRBD2
len: 16
CDR3aa: CASSSGGTSDTDTQYF
CDR3nt: TGTGCCAGCAGCTCAGGCGGGACTAGCGACACAGATACGCAGTATTTT

abundance: NA
v_gene: TRBV7-9
j_gene: TRBJ2-1
d_gene: TRBD2
len: 16
CDR3aa: CASSLPGLAPDNEQFF
CDR3nt: TGTGCCAGCAGCCTTCCGGGACTAGCGCCCGACAATGAGCAGTTCTTC

abundance: NA
v_gene: TRBV2
j_gene: TRBJ2-7
d_gene: NA
len: 13
CDR3aa: CATSPGADYEQYF
CDR3nt: TGTGCCACCTCGCCCGGGGCCGACTACGAGCAGTACTTC

abundance: few
v_gene: TRBV7-9
j_gene: TRBJ2-5
d_gene: NA
len: 11
CDR3aa: CASSFTETQYF
CDR3nt: TGTGCCAGCAGCTTCACAGAGACCCAGTACTTC

abundance: once
v_gene: TRBV30
j_gene: TRBJ2-3
d_gene: NA
len: 13
CDR3aa: CAWSSPGGDTQYF
CDR3nt: TGTGCCTGGAGTTCCCCCGGGGGAGATACGCAGTATTTT

abundance: NA
v_gene: TRBV7-2
j_gene: TRBJ2-1
d_gene: NA
len: 14
CDR3aa: CASSLGSSYNEQFF
CDR3nt: TGTGCCAGCAGCTTAGGGAGCTCCTACAATGAGCAGTTCTTC

abundance: once
v_gene: TRBV30
j_gene: TRBJ1-3
d_gene: NA
len: 16
CDR3aa: CAWTQAVGASGNTIYF
CDR3nt: TGTGCCTGGACCCAGGCCGTGGGGGCCTCTGGAAACACCATATATTTT

abundance: NA
v_gene: TRBV29-1
j_gene: TRBJ2-1
d_gene: TRBD2
len: 13
CDR3aa: CSVGLAGTNEQFF
CDR3nt: TGCAGCGTTGGCCTAGCGGGAACTAATGAGCAGTTCTTC

abundance: NA
v_gene: TRBV29-1
j_gene: TRBJ2-7
d_gene: NA
len: 11
CDR3aa: CSVEDHGEQYF
CDR3nt: TGCAGCGTTGAAGATCACGGCGAGCAGTACTTC

abundance: NA
v_gene: TRBV9
j_gene: TRBJ2-6
d_gene: TRBD1
len: 18
CDR3aa: CASSGPGTGRSGANVLTF
CDR3nt: TGTGCCAGCAGCGGACCCGGGACAGGGAGATCTGGGGCCAACGTCCTGACTTTC

abundance: NA
v_gene: TRBV4-1
j_gene: TRBJ2-7
d_gene: NA
len: 18
CDR3aa: CASSQKPATIAVSYEQYF
CDR3nt: TGCGCCAGCAGCCAAAAACCCGCTACTATAGCGGTCTCCTACGAGCAGTACTTC

abundance: few
v_gene: TRBV2
j_gene: TRBJ2-7
d_gene: TRBD1
len: 13
CDR3aa: CASRGTGDYEQYF
CDR3nt: TGTGCCAGCAGGGGGACAGGGGACTACGAGCAGTACTTC

abundance: NA
v_gene: TRBV29-1
j_gene: TRBJ2-1
d_gene: TRBD2
len: 14
CDR3aa: CSVDGLAENNEQFF
CDR3nt: TGCAGCGTTGACGGTCTAGCGGAAAACAATGAGCAGTTCTTC

abundance: NA
v_gene: TRBV29-1
j_gene: TRBJ2-3
d_gene: TRBD2
len: 13
CDR3aa: CSGLAGPTDTQYF
CDR3nt: TGCAGCGGGCTAGCGGGCCCCACAGATACGCAGTATTTT

abundance: NA
v_gene: TRBV28
j_gene: TRBJ1-4
d_gene: NA
len: 15
CDR3aa: CASSLLIGANEKLFF
CDR3nt: TGTGCCAGCAGTTTACTGATAGGGGCTAATGAAAAACTGTTTTTT

abundance: NA
v_gene: TRBV27
j_gene: TRBJ2-7
d_gene: TRBD2
len: 18
CDR3aa: CASSGSGRADLNPYEQYF
CDR3nt: TGTGCCAGCAGTGGTAGCGGGAGGGCCGACCTGAACCCCTACGAGCAGTACTTC

abundance: NA
v_gene: TRBV27
j_gene: TRBJ1-2
d_gene: NA
len: 13
CDR3aa: CASSNSGGAGYTF
CDR3nt: TGTGCCAGCAGTAATTCGGGGGGGGCTGGCTACACCTTC

abundance: NA
v_gene: TRBV27
j_gene: TRBJ2-1
d_gene: NA
len: 14
CDR3aa: CASSLSLAGNEQFF
CDR3nt: TGTGCCAGCAGTTTAAGTCTAGCCGGGAATGAGCAGTTCTTC

abundance: NA
v_gene: TRBV14
j_gene: TRBJ2-7
d_gene: NA
len: 13
CDR3aa: CASSSALAYEQYF
CDR3nt: TGTGCCAGCAGCTCAGCCCTGGCTTACGAGCAGTACTTC

abundance: few
v_gene: TRBV7-3
j_gene: TRBJ2-3
d_gene: NA
len: 12
CDR3aa: CASSTDGQTQYF
CDR3nt: TGTGCCAGCAGTACGGACGGGCAGACGCAGTATTTT

abundance: NA
v_gene: TRBV2
j_gene: TRBJ2-7
d_gene: NA
len: 11
CDR3aa: CAVRGPYEQYF
CDR3nt: TGTGCCGTACGGGGGCCCTACGAGCAGTACTTC

abundance: NA
v_gene: TRBV4-1
j_gene: TRBJ2-1
d_gene: TRBD1
len: 15
CDR3aa: CASSQEGQGYNEQFF
CDR3nt: TGCGCCAGCAGCCAAGAGGGACAGGGGTACAATGAGCAGTTCTTC

abundance: NA
v_gene: TRBV11-2
j_gene: TRBJ2-3
d_gene: NA
len: 12
CDR3aa: CASRSNTDTQYF
CDR3nt: TGTGCCAGCAGGAGTAACACAGATACGCAGTATTTT

abundance: once
v_gene: TRBV5-1
j_gene: TRBJ1-1
d_gene: TRBD1
len: 12
CDR3aa: CASSLGDREAFF
CDR3nt: TGCGCCAGCAGCTTGGGGGACAGAGAAGCTTTCTTT

abundance: NA
v_gene: TRBV7-8
j_gene: TRBJ1-2
d_gene: NA
len: 13
CDR3aa: CASTKQGGYGYTF
CDR3nt: TGTGCCAGCACTAAACAGGGAGGCTATGGCTACACCTTC

abundance: NA
v_gene: TRBV10-3
j_gene: TRBJ1-1
d_gene: TRBD1
len: 15
CDR3aa: CAISEVDRGRAEAFF
CDR3nt: TGTGCCATCAGTGAGGTGGACAGGGGCAGGGCTGAAGCTTTCTTT

abundance: NA
v_gene: TRBV11-2
j_gene: TRBJ2-7
d_gene: NA
len: 17
CDR3aa: CASSLDSLSIPPYEQYF
CDR3nt: TGTGCCAGCAGCTTAGATTCCCTGTCCATACCCCCCTACGAGCAGTACTTC

abundance: NA
v_gene: TRBV27
j_gene: TRBJ2-3
d_gene: NA
len: 15
CDR3aa: CASSLSSVHTDTQYF
CDR3nt: TGTGCCAGCAGTTTATCGTCCGTACACACAGATACGCAGTATTTT

abundance: NA
v_gene: TRBV6-1
j_gene: TRBJ2-1
d_gene: TRBD2
len: 17
CDR3aa: CASSVGDYHPTYNEQFF
CDR3nt: TGTGCCAGCAGTGTAGGGGACTACCATCCTACCTACAATGAGCAGTTCTTC

abundance: NA
v_gene: TRBV15
j_gene: TRBJ2-1
d_gene: TRBD2
len: 15
CDR3aa: CATTQRGGSYNEQFF
CDR3nt: TGTGCCACCACCCAGCGGGGGGGATCCTACAATGAGCAGTTCTTC

abundance: NA
v_gene: TRBV5-1
j_gene: TRBJ2-7
d_gene: TRBD2
len: 15
CDR3aa: CASSPTSGGGYEQYF
CDR3nt: TGCGCCAGCAGCCCGACTAGCGGGGGAGGTTACGAGCAGTACTTC

abundance: NA
v_gene: TRBV7-9
j_gene: TRBJ2-4
d_gene: NA
len: 13
CDR3aa: CASSLMDGNIQYF
CDR3nt: TGTGCCAGCAGCTTAATGGACGGAAACATTCAGTACTTC

abundance: NA
v_gene: TRBV7-9
j_gene: TRBJ1-6
d_gene: TRBD1
len: 17
CDR3aa: CASSSNSQGANNSPLHF
CDR3nt: TGTGCCAGCAGCTCTAATTCGCAGGGGGCCAATAATTCACCCCTCCACTTT

abundance: once
v_gene: TRBV12-5
j_gene: TRBJ2-7
d_gene: NA
len: 12
CDR3aa: CASGLRPYEQYF
CDR3nt: TGTGCTAGTGGTTTGAGGCCCTACGAGCAGTACTTC

abundance: few
v_gene: TRBV27
j_gene: TRBJ2-1
d_gene: TRBD2
len: 14
CDR3aa: CASIQGGPGNEQFF
CDR3nt: TGTGCCAGCATTCAGGGAGGGCCAGGTAATGAGCAGTTCTTC

abundance: NA
v_gene: TRBV5-1
j_gene: TRBJ2-1
d_gene: NA
len: 15
CDR3aa: CASSLWSPWDNEQFF
CDR3nt: TGCGCCAGCAGCTTGTGGTCCCCGTGGGACAATGAGCAGTTCTTC

abundance: NA
v_gene: TRBV11-2
j_gene: TRBJ1-1
d_gene: TRBD1
len: 15
CDR3aa: CASSSDRVSGTEAFF
CDR3nt: TGTGCCAGCAGCTCCGACAGGGTAAGCGGCACTGAAGCTTTCTTT

abundance: NA
v_gene: TRBV7-9
j_gene: TRBJ2-7
d_gene: NA
len: 12
CDR3aa: CASSWTAYEQYF
CDR3nt: TGTGCCAGCAGCTGGACAGCCTACGAGCAGTACTTC

abundance: NA
v_gene: TRBV19
j_gene: TRBJ2-7
d_gene: NA
len: 13
CDR3aa: CASSIRDRYEQYF
CDR3nt: TGTGCCAGTAGTATACGGGACCGCTACGAGCAGTACTTC

abundance: NA
v_gene: TRBV9
j_gene: TRBJ2-5
d_gene: TRBD1
len: 14
CDR3aa: CASSAPGQQETQYF
CDR3nt: TGTGCCAGCAGCGCCCCGGGACAGCAAGAGACCCAGTACTTC

abundance: NA
v_gene: TRBV30
j_gene: TRBJ2-3
d_gene: TRBD2
len: 19
CDR3aa: CAWSVVDGASGSWADTQYF
CDR3nt: TGTGCCTGGAGTGTAGTTGATGGGGCTAGCGGCTCGTGGGCAGATACGCAGTATTTT